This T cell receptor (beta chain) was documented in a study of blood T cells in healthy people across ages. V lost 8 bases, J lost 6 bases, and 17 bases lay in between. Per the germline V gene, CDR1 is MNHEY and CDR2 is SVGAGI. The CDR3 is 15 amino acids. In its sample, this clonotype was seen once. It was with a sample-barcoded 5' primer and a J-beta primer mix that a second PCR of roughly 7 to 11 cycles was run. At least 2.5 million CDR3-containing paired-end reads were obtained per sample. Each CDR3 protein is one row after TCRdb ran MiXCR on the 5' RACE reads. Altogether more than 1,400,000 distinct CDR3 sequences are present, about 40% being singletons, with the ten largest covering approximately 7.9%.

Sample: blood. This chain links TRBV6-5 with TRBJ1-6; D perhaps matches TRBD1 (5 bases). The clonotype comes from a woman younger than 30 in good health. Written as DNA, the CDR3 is TGTGCCAGCCGAGTGCAGGGATCGGGTAATTCACCCCTCCACTTT. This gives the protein CASRVQGSGNSPLHF.